The T cell receptor (beta chain) described here comes from a study of T cell responses to AZD1222 COVID-19 vaccine. The data were produced by immunoSEQ multiplex PCR, yet TCRdb's version contains in-frame clones alone and is incomplete. The sample holds 130,000 to 150,000 clones, around 86% seen once. This CDR3 region has 14 residues. The germline V gene has CDR1 MRHNA and CDR2 SNTAGT. V was cut by 1 base and J by 5 bases, with 8 bases left in between. As to this clone: Its antigen remains unidentified.

Study-wide results and limits: Clonal diversity may have been underestimated in mostly white British donors. In all cases, repertoires were sampled only after the peak T cell response.

This sequence originates from an adult in good health. The sequencing here drew on peripheral blood, taken on day 0 of MenACWY control vaccination. J is TRBJ2-2 and V is TRBV6-4; D is unclear. The CDR3 DNA reads TGTGCCAGCAGTGACTTCGCGGTTACCGGGGAGCTGTTTTTT. It is translated as CASSDFAVTGELFF.